This T cell receptor beta chain was retrieved from a study of T cell responses to AZD1222 COVID-19 vaccine (dated by TCRdb to about 2021). Describing the broader study: TCR sequencing covered fewer than 250 trial participants: 207 given two doses of AZD1222 and 26 given two doses of MenACWY control vaccine. Enrollment into the trials was organized by age into subgroups of 18-55, 56-69 and 70-plus years, and those subgroups contained 148, 28 and 57 TCR-sequenced participants, respectively.

As regards this clone: This receptor's antigen is unknown. Base qualities are missing; no much larger clone stands one base away.

Interpreted using the paper, the time point label stands for: sample from adult after SARS-CoV-2 infection, after symptom onset. A couple of convalescent COVID-19 patients, sampled after symptom onset from adults with prior SARS-CoV-2 infection, were also TCR-sequenced for comparison. Study-wide conclusions, independent of this receptor: Participants were mostly white British and included more females than males, and it was suggested by the authors that clonal diversity may have been underestimated. In the small 56-69-year group, the increase in depth fell short of significance, most likely because of low power. Because no day 14 peak-response samples were available, the repertoires could be characterized only after the peak T cell response. Only six or seven AZD1222 recipients were SARS-CoV-2 seropositive at baseline, limiting conclusions about previously exposed vaccinees. Vaccine-associated CD4 TCRs spanned the whole spike protein, with dominant responses in regions 160-218 and 743-854. Epitopes outside the regions mutated in the B.1.351 and B.1.1.7 variants were reportedly recognized by nearly half of the unique spike-specific TCRs. After two AZD1222 doses, spike-specific TCR breadth and depth were significantly higher than at day 0 and than in MenACWY recipients.

Including the terminal cysteine and phenylalanine, the CDR3 comprises 13 residues. CDR3 DNA is the only sequence kept; it has 39 bases, read in frame from the first base. The germline V gene encodes CDR1 SGHTA and CDR2 FQGTGA. V is shortened by 5 bases, J by 7 bases, and the region joining them spans 15 bases. The CDR3 regions of human TCRbeta chains were subjected to immunosequencing. As for the authors' bioinformatics: Repertoire TCRs were matched against a reference library of SARS-CoV-2-specific TCRs generated with the MIRA antigen-specificity platform. Breadth was defined as the fraction of unique TCRs that were SARS-CoV-2-associated, and depth was defined as the fraction of total T cells that were SARS-CoV-2-associated. Each spike-specific TCR was assigned to its reactive spike region and to a CD4 or CD8 class using the MIRA data. Log10-transformed breadth and depth values were compared by one-way ANOVA with Sidak's multiple comparisons tests. Entries here come from immuneACCESS through TCRdb and include only in-frame sequences with V and J called. Some clones fail to appear in such tables; in the studies checked, an unresolved V gene covers under half of the shortfall, and the cause of the remainder is unknown. That table is the source of V, J and clone size, and D and trimming were worked out from the DNA. The table for this sample lists 140,000 or so clones; 85% to 95% of them were counted only once. Roughly 12% of the sample belongs to the ten largest clones.

The chain employs TRBV7-3 and TRBJ2-7; the D gene lacks a confident call. This specimen consisted of peripheral blood, obtained after recovery from COVID-19. The TCR comes from an adult who had recovered from COVID-19. The CDR3 region reads CASSPGPEGEQYF. The DNA is as follows: TGTGCCAGCAGCCCCGGGCCGGAAGGGGAGCAGTACTTC.